This is a list of T cell receptor beta chains from one sample in a study of identical twins. In TCRdb, the 5' RACE reads were re-called with MiXCR into one record per CDR3 protein. This table has about 470,000 distinct CDR3 sequences, about 24% appearing once. The sample was also reused in another study, on T cells expressing NK-cell markers.

The sequenced sample was CD4+ T cells sorted from blood. The receptors here all came from a woman younger than 30 in good health. The CDR3 runs from the conserved cysteine through the conserved F or W. D genes are given only for firm matches. Clone size, where shown, is once, few, many, or a class for clones that have expanded.

D gene	V gene	J gene	clone size	CDR3 protein	CDR3 DNA
TRBD1	TRBV5-1	TRBJ2-5	.	CASSPYRGETQYF	TGCGCCAGCAGCCCCTACAGGGGAGAGACCCAGTACTTC
.	TRBV12-3/TRBV12-4	TRBJ1-1	few	CASSGSGRLKAFF	TGTGCCAGCAGTGGTTCGGGACGGCTTAAAGCTTTCTTT
TRBD2	TRBV5-1	TRBJ2-3	few	CASSLAPTSGGPTDTQYF	TGCGCCAGCAGCTTGGCCCCTACTAGCGGGGGACCCACAGATACGCAGTATTTT
.	TRBV7-8	TRBJ2-3	.	CASSAGQGLGTDTQYF	TGTGCCAGCAGCGCTGGGCAGGGGTTAGGTACAGATACGCAGTATTTT
.	TRBV4-3	TRBJ2-1	few	CASSQAAHIAYNEQFF	TGCGCCAGCAGCCAAGCAGCCCACATAGCCTACAATGAGCAGTTCTTC
TRBD1	TRBV29-1	TRBJ2-2	few	CSDRGTGELFF	TGCAGCGACAGGGGGACCGGGGAGCTGTTTTTT
.	TRBV7-8	TRBJ1-2	.	CASSLSNRNYGYTF	TGTGCCAGCAGCTTATCTAACAGAAACTATGGCTACACCTTC
TRBD1	TRBV7-2	TRBJ1-2	.	CASSLARGYGYTF	TGTGCCAGCAGCTTAGCCAGGGGGTATGGCTACACCTTC
TRBD2	TRBV5-1	TRBJ2-3	.	CASSLGDSSGGFDTQYF	TGCGCCAGCAGCTTGGGAGACTCAAGCGGGGGGTTCGATACGCAGTATTTT
.	TRBV5-1	TRBJ1-2	many	CASSRDKGYGYTF	TGCGCCAGCAGTCGGGACAAGGGCTATGGCTACACCTTC
.	TRBV6-1	TRBJ1-3	.	CASRRTGGSSGNTIYF	TGTGCCAGCAGACGGACCGGGGGGAGCTCTGGAAACACCATATATTTT
.	TRBV5-1	TRBJ2-3	few	CASSLKNTQYF	TGCGCCAGCAGCTTGAAGAATACGCAGTATTTT
TRBD2	TRBV6-2/TRBV6-3	TRBJ2-1	.	CASSVLAGGLKFF	TGTGCCAGCAGTGTCCTAGCGGGAGGGCTTAAGTTCTTC
.	TRBV7-8	TRBJ2-2	.	CASSPQSNTGELFF	TGTGCCAGCAGTCCCCAGTCGAACACCGGGGAGCTGTTTTTT
.	TRBV6-1	TRBJ2-7	once	CASTLVRGNYEQYF	TGTGCCAGCACTCTCGTAAGGGGTAACTACGAGCAGTACTTC
.	TRBV11-2	TRBJ1-2	few	CASSLGSRYGYTF	TGTGCCAGCAGCTTAGGTTCCCGCTATGGCTACACCTTC
.	TRBV5-1	TRBJ2-5	.	CASSLVTASETQYF	TGCGCCAGCAGCTTGGTGACAGCTTCAGAGACCCAGTACTTC
.	TRBV5-6	TRBJ1-1	few	CASRTWGASSTEAFF	TGTGCCAGCAGGACTTGGGGTGCGAGCAGCACTGAAGCTTTCTTT
.	TRBV12-3/TRBV12-4	TRBJ2-5	.	CASSTVGRETQYF	TGTGCCAGCAGTACCGTTGGTAGGGAGACCCAGTACTTC
.	TRBV29-1	TRBJ2-1	.	CSVFRGSYNEQFF	TGCAGCGTTTTCCGGGGCTCCTACAATGAGCAGTTCTTC
TRBD2	TRBV3-1	TRBJ2-3	few	CASSQAGGHSSTDTQYF	TGTGCCAGCAGCCAAGCGGGGGGGCATTCTAGCACAGATACGCAGTATTTT
TRBD2	TRBV4-1	TRBJ2-7	few	CASSRSSGGTFYEQYF	TGCGCCAGCAGCCGGTCTAGCGGGGGAACCTTTTACGAGCAGTACTTC
TRBD1	TRBV12-3/TRBV12-4	TRBJ1-5	few	CASSPGTGDTQPQHF	TGTGCCAGCAGTCCGGGGACAGGGGACACTCAGCCCCAGCATTTT
TRBD2	TRBV7-2	TRBJ2-1	.	CASSLYGGRANNEQFF	TGTGCCAGCAGCTTATACGGCGGGAGGGCCAACAATGAGCAGTTCTTC
TRBD1	TRBV6-1	TRBJ1-5	.	CASSGGWGQTNNQPQHF	TGTGCCAGCAGTGGTGGCTGGGGACAGACTAATAATCAGCCCCAGCATTTT
TRBD1	TRBV12-3/TRBV12-4	TRBJ2-7	few	CASSRGTAYEQYF	TGTGCCAGCAGTCGTGGGACAGCCTACGAGCAGTACTTC
.	TRBV20-1	TRBJ2-1	.	CSASSRANTYNEQFF	TGCAGTGCTAGTTCGAGGGCCAACACATACAATGAGCAGTTCTTC
TRBD2	TRBV5-1	TRBJ2-3	.	CASSLEAGTHSAQYF	TGCGCCAGCAGCTTGGAAGCGGGGACCCATAGTGCGCAGTATTTT
TRBD1	TRBV27	TRBJ2-4	many	CASSFNLDRAKNIQYF	TGTGCCAGCAGCTTTAACTTGGACAGGGCCAAAAACATTCAGTACTTC
.	TRBV19	TRBJ2-4	few	CASSIAGVAKNIQYF	TGTGCCAGTAGTATCGCTGGCGTAGCCAAAAACATTCAGTACTTC
TRBD2	TRBV24-1	TRBJ2-1	.	CATQAGGLNNEQFF	TGTGCCACTCAAGCGGGGGGGCTCAACAATGAGCAGTTCTTC
TRBD2	TRBV20-1	TRBJ2-7	.	CSARYSGGPSYEQYF	TGCAGTGCTAGATATAGCGGGGGGCCATCCTACGAGCAGTACTTC
.	TRBV12-3/TRBV12-4	TRBJ1-5	.	CASSLKESNQPQHF	TGTGCCAGCAGCCTAAAGGAGAGCAATCAGCCCCAGCATTTT